This section outlines one TCR beta chain sequence together with its context. Its antigen is not identified. This CDR3 spans 14 amino acids. Germline V lookup: CDR1 SGHRS, CDR2 YFSETQ. V lost 5 bases, J lost 5 bases, and 16 bases lay in between. This sample stems from a study of cytomegalovirus exposure and HLA in healthy donors. Points from the study as a whole: That first-cohort TCR clusters tended to co-occur in the 95 to 150 validation repertoires was found in a later analysis. Listed as cytomegalovirus-associated were 150 to 200 TCR beta chains. Most sequenced TCRs were rare (though some public TCRs occurred in many donors). Reports indicated that the classifier achieved high specificity and sensitivity in diagnosing cytomegalovirus status.

Data came from immunoSEQ multiplex PCR; TCRdb stores just in-frame clones and leaves some out. The sample has about 98,000 clones; around nine tenths are singletons. Sequences were obtained from PBMCs. The chain employs TRBV5-1 and TRBJ2-5, with D possibly TRBD1 on 5 matching bases. The TCR originated in a young woman in good health and CMV-seronegative. CDR3 nucleotides: TGCGCCAGCAGTTCCCAAGGGGCCTGGGAGACCCAGTACTTC. Residues: CASSSQGAWETQYF.